The 10 T cell receptor beta chains below were found in one sample sequenced in a study of T cells after yellow fever vaccination. TCRdb used MiXCR to reprocess the 5' RACE reads, holding one entry per CDR3 protein. The sample consists of about 580,000 distinct CDR3 sequences, less than 20% of them appearing once. The specimen was PBMCs, collected less than 6 days after the first yellow fever vaccination. The receptors originated from a man aged 18 to 35 who received the YFV17D yellow fever vaccine.

This clonotype came up a few times. This chain uses TRBV12-3 or TRBV12-4 with TRBJ1-2, with 12 bases that match TRBD1. Trimming cost V 7 bases and J 8 bases; bases outside gene matches: 5. The length of the CDR3 is 13 residues. CDR3 coding DNA: TGTGCCAGCAACCGGGACAGGGGGCGAGGCTACACCTTC. Translating it yields CASNRDRGRGYTF.

The genes are TRBV11-2 and TRBJ2-7, with D tentatively TRBD1 (6 bases). Germline values: CDR1 SGHAT, CDR2 FQNNGV. The CDR3 is 14 amino acids. Trimming stripped 5 bases from V and 0 bases from J, with 11 bases between. The CDR3 nucleotides are TGTGCCAGCAGCAGGACAGCACTCTCCTACGAGCAGTACTTC. Encoded protein: CASSRTALSYEQYF.

This clonotype showed up just a few times. The V gene is TRBV20-1, the J gene TRBJ1-3; tentative D call: TRBD1 (5 bases). Germline loops: CDR1 DFQATT, CDR2 SNEGSKA (reference sequence). Trimming took off 3 bases at V and 4 bases at J, with 10 bases between the two ends. This CDR3 region has 13 residues. The CDR3 sequence: CSARDYRGNTIYF. The CDR3 nucleotides are TGCAGTGCTAGGGATTACAGGGGAAACACCATATATTTT.

A few counts support this clonotype. Written as DNA, the CDR3 is TGCAGTGCTACTCGACAGGGGGACGAGCAGTACGTC. Translation: CSATRQGDEQYV. The chain uses TRBV20-1 and TRBJ2-7, with 9 bases lining up with TRBD1. Trimming removed 4 bases from V and 5 bases from J; junction bases left unmatched: 3. This CDR3 is 12 amino acids long. Germline V gene sequence: CDR1 DFQATT, CDR2 SNEGSKA (reference sequence).

This CDR3 reads CSVANSLNQPQHF. The DNA for the CDR3 is TGCAGCGTTGCCAACAGCCTCAATCAGCCCCAGCATTTT. The chain joins TRBV29-1 to TRBJ1-5; D is unresolved. Per germline, CDR1 SQVTM and CDR2 ANQGSEA. V was cut by 4 bases and J by 3 bases, with 10 bases left in between. The length of the CDR3 is 13 residues.

Of note for this clonotype: A much more abundant neighbour one base away suggests this may be a read error. The chain has TRBV27 and TRBJ1-3; D is unresolved. CDR3 size: 13 residues. Per the germline V gene, CDR1 is MNHEY and CDR2 is SMNVEV (reference sequence). CDR3 nucleotide sequence: TGTGCCAGCAGTCTATCATTTGGAATCACCATATATTTT. Its protein is CASSLSFGITIYF.

The V gene is TRBV28, the J gene TRBJ1-1, with 9 bases that match TRBD1. CDR1 is MDHEN and CDR2 is SYDVKM in the germline V gene. The CDR3 contains 13 residues. The ends lost 7 bases at V and 5 bases at J; junction bases unmatched: 5. The CDR3 sequence: CASTLQGATEAFF. The CDR3 coding sequence is TGTGCCAGCACCTTACAGGGGGCAACTGAAGCTTTCTTT.

This chain links TRBV7-2 with TRBJ2-3; tentatively, D is TRBD2 (6 bases). The V and J ends lost 8 bases and 2 bases respectively, with 8 bases between them. The CDR3 extends over 12 amino acids. The V gene's germline CDR1 is SGHTA and CDR2 FQGNSA. The DNA for the CDR3 is TGTGCCAGCGGGACTTTCACAGATACGCAGTATTTT. It specifies CASGTFTDTQYF.

This clonotype appeared many times. The chain has TRBV6-2 or TRBV6-3 and TRBJ2-5; TRBD2 agrees at 12 bases. The ends lost 4 bases at V and 1 base at J; junction bases unmatched: 10. The germline gives CDR1 MNHEY, CDR2 SVGEGT. The length of the CDR3 is 18 residues. The CDR3 DNA sequence: TGTGCCAGCAGTTCTCACACGGGACTAGCGGGTCTCCAAGAGACCCAGTACTTC. Amino acids: CASSSHTGLAGLQETQYF.

V and J are TRBV12-3 or TRBV12-4 and TRBJ1-4; D possibly corresponds to TRBD1 (6 bases). Trimming shortened V by 5 bases and J by 12 bases, and 19 bases separated the two germline ends. The CDR3 runs to 14 residues. CDR3 amino acids: CASSHNPRGEELFF. CDR3 nucleotide sequence: TGTGCCAGCAGTCACAACCCCAGGGGCGAGGAACTGTTTTTT.